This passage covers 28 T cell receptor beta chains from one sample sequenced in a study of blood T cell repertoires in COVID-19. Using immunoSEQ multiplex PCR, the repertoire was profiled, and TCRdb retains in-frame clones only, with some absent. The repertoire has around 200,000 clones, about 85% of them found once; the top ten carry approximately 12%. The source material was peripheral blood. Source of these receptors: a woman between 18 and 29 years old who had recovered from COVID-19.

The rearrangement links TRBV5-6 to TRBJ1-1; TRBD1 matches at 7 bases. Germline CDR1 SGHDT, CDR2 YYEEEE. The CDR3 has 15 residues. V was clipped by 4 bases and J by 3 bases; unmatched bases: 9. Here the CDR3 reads CASSTATGLDTEAFF. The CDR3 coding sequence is TGTGCCAGCAGCACCGCGACAGGGCTCGACACTGAAGCTTTCTTT.

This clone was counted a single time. The chain's CDR3 is CASSPLSRVMNTEAFF. The CDR3 DNA follows: TGTGCCAGCAGCCCTTTGTCCAGGGTAATGAACACTGAAGCTTTCTTT. The rearrangement joins TRBV3-1 (or the pseudogene TRBV3-2) to TRBJ1-1, with D possibly matching TRBD1 (5 bases). Germline V CDR1 and CDR2: LGHDT, YNNKEL (reference sequence). The CDR3 sequence is 16 residues long. The V end was cut by 4 bases, the J end by 0 bases, with 15 bases between.

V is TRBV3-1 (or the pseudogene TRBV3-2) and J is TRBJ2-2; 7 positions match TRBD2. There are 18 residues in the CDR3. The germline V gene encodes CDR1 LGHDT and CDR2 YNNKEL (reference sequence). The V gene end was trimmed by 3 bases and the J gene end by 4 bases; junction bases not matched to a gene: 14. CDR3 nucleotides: TGTGCCAGCAGCCAGGGGAGGGCTCCCGGAGGGCCCACCGGGGAGCTGTTTTTT. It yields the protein CASSQGRAPGGPTGELFF.

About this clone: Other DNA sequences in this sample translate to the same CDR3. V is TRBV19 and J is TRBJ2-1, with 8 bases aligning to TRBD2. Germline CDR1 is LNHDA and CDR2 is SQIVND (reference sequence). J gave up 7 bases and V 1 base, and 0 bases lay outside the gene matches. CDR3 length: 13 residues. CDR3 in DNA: TGTGCCAGTAGTATAGGACTAGCGAATGAGCAGTTCTTC. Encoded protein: CASSIGLANEQFF.

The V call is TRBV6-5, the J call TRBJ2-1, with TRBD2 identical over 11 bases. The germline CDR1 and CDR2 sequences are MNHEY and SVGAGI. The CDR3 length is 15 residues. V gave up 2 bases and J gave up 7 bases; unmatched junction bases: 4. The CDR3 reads CASSYLAGGPNEQFF. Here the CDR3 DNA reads TGTGCCAGCAGTTACCTAGCGGGAGGACCTAATGAGCAGTTCTTC.

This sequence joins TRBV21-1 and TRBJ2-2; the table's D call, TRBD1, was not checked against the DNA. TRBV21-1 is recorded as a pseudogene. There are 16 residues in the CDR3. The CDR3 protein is CASSKGGDTAPGELFF. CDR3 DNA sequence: TGTGCCAGCAGCAAAGGGGGCGACACCGCCCCCGGGGAGCTGTTTTTT.

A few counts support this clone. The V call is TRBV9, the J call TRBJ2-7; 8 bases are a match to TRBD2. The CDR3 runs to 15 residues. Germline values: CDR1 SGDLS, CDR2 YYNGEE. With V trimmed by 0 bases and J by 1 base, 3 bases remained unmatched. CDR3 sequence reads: CASSVAAGASYEQYF. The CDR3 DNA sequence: TGTGCCAGCAGCGTAGCAGCGGGAGCTTCCTACGAGCAGTACTTC.

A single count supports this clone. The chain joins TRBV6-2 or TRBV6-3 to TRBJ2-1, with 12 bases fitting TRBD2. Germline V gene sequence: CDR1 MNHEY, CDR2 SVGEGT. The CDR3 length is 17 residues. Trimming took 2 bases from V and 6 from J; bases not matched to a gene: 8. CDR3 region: CASSYALAGGPGNEQFF. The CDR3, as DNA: TGTGCCAGCAGTTACGCCCTAGCGGGAGGGCCCGGCAATGAGCAGTTCTTC.

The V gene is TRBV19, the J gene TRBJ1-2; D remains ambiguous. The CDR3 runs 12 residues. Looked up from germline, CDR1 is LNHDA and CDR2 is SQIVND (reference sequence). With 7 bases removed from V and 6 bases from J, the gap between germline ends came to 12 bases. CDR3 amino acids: CASTPRGDGYTF. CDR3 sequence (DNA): TGTGCCAGTACCCCCCGGGGAGATGGCTACACCTTC.

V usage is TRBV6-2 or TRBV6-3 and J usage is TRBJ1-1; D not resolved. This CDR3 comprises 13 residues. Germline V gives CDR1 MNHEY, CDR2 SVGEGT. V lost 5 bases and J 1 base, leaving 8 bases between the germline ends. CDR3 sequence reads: CASSGLRNTEAFF. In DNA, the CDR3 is TGTGCCAGCAGTGGGCTACGGAACACTGAAGCTTTCTTT.

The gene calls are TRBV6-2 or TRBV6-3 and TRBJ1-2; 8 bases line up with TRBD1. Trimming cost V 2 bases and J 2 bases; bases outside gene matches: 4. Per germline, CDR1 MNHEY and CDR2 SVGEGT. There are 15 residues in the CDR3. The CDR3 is CASSYVRQGNYGYTF. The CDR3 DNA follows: TGTGCCAGCAGTTACGTTCGACAGGGGAACTATGGCTACACCTTC.

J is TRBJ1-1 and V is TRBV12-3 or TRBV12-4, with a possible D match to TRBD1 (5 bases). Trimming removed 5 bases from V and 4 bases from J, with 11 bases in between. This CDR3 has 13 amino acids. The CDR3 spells CASSQSQATEAFF. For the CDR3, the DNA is TGTGCCAGCAGTCAGTCACAGGCCACTGAAGCTTTCTTT.

The CDR3 DNA reads TGTGCCAGCAGCTCCGGGACAAAGTCTTACAATGAGCAGTTCTTC. Amino acids: CASSSGTKSYNEQFF. J is TRBJ2-1 and V is TRBV5-6; a weak D match, TRBD1 (6 bases). The CDR3 covers 15 residues. V lost 3 bases, J lost 4 bases, and 14 bases lay in between. From germline, CDR1 is SGHDT and CDR2 YYEEEE.

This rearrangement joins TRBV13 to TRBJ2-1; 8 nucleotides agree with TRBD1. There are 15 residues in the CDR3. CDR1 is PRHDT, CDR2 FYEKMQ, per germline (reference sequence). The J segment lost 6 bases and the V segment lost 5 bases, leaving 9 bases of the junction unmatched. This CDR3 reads CASSTATGAGNEQFF. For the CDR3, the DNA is TGTGCCAGCAGCACGGCGACAGGGGCGGGCAATGAGCAGTTCTTC.

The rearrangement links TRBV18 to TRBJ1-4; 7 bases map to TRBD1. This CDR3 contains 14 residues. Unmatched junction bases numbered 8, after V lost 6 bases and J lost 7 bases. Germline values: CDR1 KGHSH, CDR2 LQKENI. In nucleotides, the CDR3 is TGTGCCAGCTCTCCGACAGGGACTTCTGAAAAACTGTTTTTT. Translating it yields CASSPTGTSEKLFF.

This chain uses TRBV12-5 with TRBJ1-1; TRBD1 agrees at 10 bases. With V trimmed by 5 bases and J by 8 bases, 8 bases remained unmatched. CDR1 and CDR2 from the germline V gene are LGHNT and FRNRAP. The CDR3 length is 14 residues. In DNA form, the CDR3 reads TGTGCTAGTGGTCGGCGACAGGGGGCGCAGGAAGCTTTCTTT. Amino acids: CASGRRQGAQEAFF.

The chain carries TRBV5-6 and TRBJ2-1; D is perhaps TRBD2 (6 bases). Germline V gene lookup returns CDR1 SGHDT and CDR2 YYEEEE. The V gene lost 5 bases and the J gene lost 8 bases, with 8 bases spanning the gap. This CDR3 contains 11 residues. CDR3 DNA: TGTGCCAGCAGTTGGAGGGATGAGCAGTTCTTC. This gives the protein CASSWRDEQFF. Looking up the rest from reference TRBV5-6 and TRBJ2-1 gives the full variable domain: DAGVTQSPTHLIKTRGQQVTLRCSPKSGHDTVSWYQQALGQGPQFIFQYYEEEERQRGNFPDRFSGHQFPNYSSELNVNALLLGDSALYLCASSWRDEQFFGPGTRLTVL.

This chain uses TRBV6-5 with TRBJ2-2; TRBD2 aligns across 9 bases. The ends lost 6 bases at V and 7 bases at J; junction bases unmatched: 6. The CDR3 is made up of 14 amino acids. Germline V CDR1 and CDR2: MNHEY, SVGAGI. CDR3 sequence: CASSPGTSNGELFF. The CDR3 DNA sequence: TGTGCCAGCAGCCCGGGGACTAGCAACGGGGAGCTGTTTTTT.

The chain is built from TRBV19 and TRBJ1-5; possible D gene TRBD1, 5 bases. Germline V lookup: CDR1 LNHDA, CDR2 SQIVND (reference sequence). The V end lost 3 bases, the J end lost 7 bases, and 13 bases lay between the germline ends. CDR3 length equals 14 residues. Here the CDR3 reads CASSMGGTGQPQHF. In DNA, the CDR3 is TGTGCCAGTAGTATGGGAGGGACCGGACAGCCCCAGCATTTT. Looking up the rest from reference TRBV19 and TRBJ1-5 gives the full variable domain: DGGITQSPKYLFRKEGQNVTLSCEQNLNHDAMYWYRQDPGQGLRLIYYSQIVNDFQKGDIAEGYSVSREKKESFPLTVTSAQKNPTAFYLCASSMGGTGQPQHFGDGTRLSIL.

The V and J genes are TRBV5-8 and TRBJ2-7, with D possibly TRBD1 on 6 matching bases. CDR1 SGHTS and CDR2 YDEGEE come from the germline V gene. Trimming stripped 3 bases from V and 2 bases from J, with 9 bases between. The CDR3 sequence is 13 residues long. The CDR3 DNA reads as TGTGCCAGCAGCTCGACAGGACCCTACGAGCAGTACTTC. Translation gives CASSSTGPYEQYF. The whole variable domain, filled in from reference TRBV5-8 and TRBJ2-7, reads EAGVTQSPTHLIKTRGQQATLRCSPISGHTSVYWYQQALGLGLQFLLWYDEGEERNRGNFPPRFSGRQFPNYSSELNVNALELEDSALYLCASSSTGPYEQYFGPGTRLTVT.

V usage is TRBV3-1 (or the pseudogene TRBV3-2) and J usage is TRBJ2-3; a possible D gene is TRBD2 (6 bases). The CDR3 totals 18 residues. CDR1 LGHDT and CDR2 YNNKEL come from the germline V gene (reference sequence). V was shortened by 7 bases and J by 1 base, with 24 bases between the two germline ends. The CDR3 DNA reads TGTGCCAGCACCCACACCCAAATGGGGGGTAGAGGCACAGATACGCAGTATTTT. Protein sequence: CASTHTQMGGRGTDTQYF.

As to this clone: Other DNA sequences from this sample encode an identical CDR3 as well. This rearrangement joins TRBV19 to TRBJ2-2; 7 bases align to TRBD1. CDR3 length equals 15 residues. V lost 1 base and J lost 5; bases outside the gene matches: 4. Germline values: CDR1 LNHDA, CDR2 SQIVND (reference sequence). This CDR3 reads CASSIGTGGTGELFF. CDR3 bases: TGTGCCAGTAGTATAGGGACAGGTGGAACCGGGGAGCTGTTTTTT.

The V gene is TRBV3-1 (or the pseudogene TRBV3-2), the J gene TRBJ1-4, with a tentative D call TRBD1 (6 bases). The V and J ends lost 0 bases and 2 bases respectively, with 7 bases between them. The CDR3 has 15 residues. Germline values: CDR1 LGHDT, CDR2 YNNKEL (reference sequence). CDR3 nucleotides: TGTGCCAGCAGCCAAGAGGGGGCGACTAATGAAAAACTGTTTTTT. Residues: CASSQEGATNEKLFF.

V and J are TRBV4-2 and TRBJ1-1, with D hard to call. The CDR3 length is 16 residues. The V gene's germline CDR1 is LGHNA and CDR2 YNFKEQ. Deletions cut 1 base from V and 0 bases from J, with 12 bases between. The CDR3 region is CASSQGVTDLNTEAFF. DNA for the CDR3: TGTGCCAGCAGCCAAGGGGTCACAGATTTGAACACTGAAGCTTTCTTT.

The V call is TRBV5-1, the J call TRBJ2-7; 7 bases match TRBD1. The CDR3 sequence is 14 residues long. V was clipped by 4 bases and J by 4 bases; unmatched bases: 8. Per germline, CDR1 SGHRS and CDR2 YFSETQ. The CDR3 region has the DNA TGCGCCAGCAGCCCGGTGACAGGGTCGTACGAGCAGTACTTC. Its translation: CASSPVTGSYEQYF.

The CDR3 DNA reads as TGTGCCAGTAGTTTCACCTATAGCAATCAGCCCCAGCATTTT. This encodes CASSFTYSNQPQHF. The V gene is TRBV19, the J gene TRBJ1-5, with D uncertain. The CDR3 is made up of 14 amino acids. The ends were cut back, 5 bases at V and 0 bases at J, with 8 bases in the middle. Germline CDR1 reads LNHDA; CDR2 reads SQIVND (reference sequence).

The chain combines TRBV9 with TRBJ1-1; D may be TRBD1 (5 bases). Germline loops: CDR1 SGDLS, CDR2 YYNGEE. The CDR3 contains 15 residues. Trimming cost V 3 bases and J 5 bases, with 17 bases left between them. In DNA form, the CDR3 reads TGTGCCAGCAGCGACCGGACCACAGGATGGACTGAAGCTTTCTTT. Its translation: CASSDRTTGWTEAFF.

In DNA form, the CDR3 reads TGTGCCATTCAGGACTACACTGAAGCTTTCTTT. Translation gives CAIQDYTEAFF. The chain employs TRBV19 and TRBJ1-1; D ambiguous. Germline V gene lookup returns CDR1 LNHDA and CDR2 SQIVND (reference sequence). The CDR3 covers 11 residues. V was trimmed by 10 bases and J by 3 bases, leaving 9 bases between them.